Below are 6 T cell receptor beta chains sequenced from a single sample in a study of Graves' ophthalmopathy and Graves' hyperthyroidism. Scientists amplified the TCR beta CDR3 regions from RNA transcripts. HTBI primers served in a first-round RT-PCR, which a second-round multiplex PCR followed. One entry per CDR3 protein, called by TCRdb with MiXCR from the multiplex PCR reads. The profile shows roughly 380,000 distinct CDR3 sequences, 15% of them singletons. Sample: peripheral blood. The source of these receptors is a woman between 18 and 30 years old with stable Graves' hyperthyroidism.

This clonotype was seen repeatedly, ten times or more. The chain links TRBV11-2 to TRBJ2-7, with 7 bases aligning to TRBD1. The CDR3 sequence is 13 residues long. Germline loops: CDR1 SGHAT, CDR2 FQNNGV. Trimming removed 5 bases from V and 8 bases from J; junction bases left unmatched: 9. The CDR3: CASSDRDRGQQYF. DNA of the CDR3: TGTGCCAGCAGCGACCGGGACAGAGGTCAGCAGTACTTC.

The chain joins TRBV4-3 to TRBJ2-5, with 11 bases matching TRBD2. Germline-derived CDR1 and CDR2 are LGHNA and YSLEER. The CDR3 loop spans 16 amino acids. V was clipped by 5 bases and J by 4 bases; unmatched bases: 9. The DNA for the CDR3 is TGCGCCAGCAGCATCTATAGCGGGGGGGCCCTAGAGACCCAGTACTTC. Translation gives CASSIYSGGALETQYF.

The gene calls are TRBV5-4 and TRBJ2-5, with 8 bases fitting TRBD2. V lost 4 bases and J lost 5; bases outside the gene matches: 10. The CDR3 loop spans 15 amino acids. CDR1 is SGHNT and CDR2 is YYREEE in the germline V gene (reference sequence). As DNA, the CDR3 is TGTGCCAGCAGCACGGGGGGGGCTAGCGTGGAGACCCAGTACTTC. The encoded protein is CASSTGGASVETQYF.

The table lists this clonotype with many counts. The rearrangement uses TRBV3-1 and TRBJ2-7; 7 nucleotides agree with TRBD2. J was trimmed by 1 base and V by 5 bases; bases with no gene match: 8. There are 15 residues in the CDR3. Looked up from germline, CDR1 is LGHDT and CDR2 is YNNKEL (reference sequence). Here the CDR3 DNA reads TGTGCCAGCAGCTCCCGAGGAGCGGGGTCCTACGAGCAGTACTTC. Residues: CASSSRGAGSYEQYF.

This clonotype was seen repeatedly, ten times or more. CDR3 coding DNA: TGTGCCAGTAGCCCGGGGGCACTGACCACCCCGCATAGAGAGACCCAGTACTTC. It codes for CASSPGALTTPHRETQYF. This chain joins TRBV19 and TRBJ2-5; D may match TRBD1 or TRBD2 (6 bases each). The germline CDR1 and CDR2 sequences are LNHDA and SQIVND (reference sequence). V was cut by 6 bases and J by 4 bases, with 27 bases left in between. The CDR3 contains 18 residues.

This clonotype appeared many times. The gene calls are TRBV28 and TRBJ1-5; perhaps TRBD1 as D (5 bases). V was cut by 1 base and J by 0 bases, with 10 bases left in between. Germline-derived CDR1 and CDR2 are MDHEN and SYDVKM. The CDR3 consists of 16 residues. Written as DNA, the CDR3 is TGTGCCAGCAGTTTATCGGTTGGGGCTAGCAATCAGCCCCAGCATTTT. This codes for CASSLSVGASNQPQHF.